The T cell receptor beta chain described here comes from a study of neoadjuvant anti-PD-1 for oral cavity cancer. Overall study: Nivolumab at 3 mg/kg was mostly given biweekly, three to four doses, pre-surgery. Around day 43, patients without progression received a fourth nivolumab dose before surgery.

Study outcomes and limitations: TCR analyses covered only a few patients per response group. Higher pretreatment Treg/Th17 ratios tracked higher pretreatment blood clonality.

Profiled with immunoSEQ multiplex PCR; TCRdb holds only in-frame clones, not every one. The top ten clones hold roughly 6.5% of a sample with 7,000 to 8,500 clones, 50% to 70% of them seen once. V shed 1 base and J 3 bases; nucleotides not matched to a gene: 2. This CDR3 region has 15 residues. The germline V gene encodes CDR1 SGHRS and CDR2 YFSETQ. This clone was detected only once. Antigen unknown. The sample consisted of tumor tissue, taken before nivolumab (anti-PD-1) treatment. The V and J genes are TRBV5-1 and TRBJ2-2, with TRBD2 identical over 8 bases. This clonotype was obtained from a person aged 40 to 85 with oral cavity squamous cell carcinoma. Written as DNA, the CDR3 is TGCGCCAGCAGCTTGTCACTAGCGGACACCGGGGAGCTGTTTTTT. Its translation is CASSLSLADTGELFF.